The 4 T cell receptor beta chains below were found in one sample sequenced in a study of identical twins. TCRdb passed the 5' RACE reads through MiXCR, listing each CDR3 protein once. The data contain just over 500,000 distinct CDR3 sequences, about 20% of them singletons. These data were also filed under a second study, of T cells expressing NK-cell markers.

The sample comprised CD4+ T cells sorted from blood. Source of these receptors: a woman under 30 in good health.

The chain recombines TRBV5-1 with TRBJ2-2, with 10 bases aligning to TRBD1. The CDR3 sequence is 15 residues long. From germline, CDR1 is SGHRS and CDR2 YFSETQ. V trimming: 4 bases; J trimming: 7 bases; junction bases outside the gene matches: 7. In DNA form, the CDR3 reads TGCGCCAGCAGCGCCACCGGGACAGGGGTCGGGGAGCTGTTTTTT. Encoded protein: CASSATGTGVGELFF.

This clonotype was seen a few times. This chain connects TRBV11-1 to TRBJ1-2; D is possibly TRBD1 (6 bases). The germline V gene encodes CDR1 SGHAT and CDR2 FQDESV (reference sequence). This CDR3 comprises 19 residues. Deletions cut 4 bases from V and 8 bases from J, with 32 bases between. In DNA form, the CDR3 reads TGTGCCAGCAGCTCGCCCTCTCGACAGGCCTCGACGGCTATCCGCGGCTACACCTTC. Protein: CASSSPSRQASTAIRGYTF.

CDR3 loop: CASSFPPGRITYEQYF. The CDR3 coding sequence is TGTGCCAGCAGCTTCCCTCCGGGACGGATTACTTACGAGCAGTACTTC. The V call is TRBV7-8, the J call TRBJ2-7; D may be TRBD1 or TRBD2 (5 bases each). The germline gives CDR1 SGHVS, CDR2 FQNEAQ. This CDR3 is 16 amino acids long. The ends were cut back, 3 bases at V and 4 bases at J, with 19 bases in the middle.

Details on this clonotype: The junction departs from germline at one end; a sequencing error may be responsible. The genes are TRBV6-6 and TRBJ2-7, with a possible D match to TRBD2 (6 bases). This CDR3 region has 11 residues. The V gene's germline CDR1 is MNHNY and CDR2 SVGAGI (reference sequence). CDR3 nucleotides: TGTCCCAGCACCCCGGGGGTTGAGCAGTACTTC. Its translation is CPSTPGVEQYF.